This T cell receptor beta chain was documented in a study of T cells in Graves' hyperthyroidism and ophthalmopathy. Newly diagnosed hyperthyroidism, duration under 2 months, in patients aged 18 to 65. Exclusion followed for patients with uncontrolled infection, other autoimmune disease, pregnancy or lactation. Orbital computed tomography, thyroid ultrasound, serum thyroxine and TRAb, and clinical symptoms together informed the diagnoses. Drawn at first hyperthyroidism diagnosis, the blood sample preceded any ophthalmopathy symptoms. This clonotype was counted many times. Amplified TCR beta CDR3 regions came from RNA transcripts. TCR CDR3 underwent first-round RT-PCR with the HTBI primer set. TCRdb independently ran MiXCR on the multiplex PCR reads; one entry per CDR3 protein. In the table there are some 300,000 distinct CDR3 sequences, 10% to 15% of which are singletons. This CDR3 has 13 amino acids. V lost 10 bases and J lost 4; bases outside the gene matches: 5.

The TCR sequence derives from a woman aged 30 to 39 with Graves' hyperthyroidism that later progressed to Graves' ophthalmopathy. Sequencing was carried out using blood. The V and J genes are TRBV12-3 or TRBV12-4 and TRBJ2-1, with 9 bases identical to TRBD2. The CDR3, as DNA: TGTGCCATTTCTAGCGGGGATTACAATGAGCAGTTCTTC. It yields the protein CAISSGDYNEQFF.